This T cell receptor (beta chain) was found in a study of identical twins. The CDR3 consists of 15 residues. The V gene's germline CDR1 is SGHRS and CDR2 YFSETQ. The J segment lost 4 bases and the V segment lost 0 bases, leaving 2 bases of the junction unmatched. Study results and caveats: Excess sharing by twins proved weaker in beta out-of-frame sequences. The models systematically underestimated how much out-of-frame TCR alpha was shared in monozygotic twins. Interpretation of the results relied on cross-sectional statistical analysis and not on following the same donors.

This clonotype was found a few times. As yet, its antigen is unknown. TCRdb reanalysed the 5' RACE reads using MiXCR and keeps one entry per CDR3 protein. The table includes about 240,000 distinct CDR3 sequences, under 12% detected once. This chain links TRBV5-1 with TRBJ2-3; 10 nucleotides match TRBD1. The TCR originated in a man aged 50-59 years in good health. The material sequenced was memory T cells sorted from blood. CDR3 DNA sequence: TGCGCCAGCAGCTTGGGACAGGGGGCTTCAGATACGCAGTATTTT. Translated, it gives CASSLGQGASDTQYF.